The present T cell receptor (beta chain) was sequenced within a study of T cell changes during pregnancy in multiple sclerosis. In its sample, this clone was seen once. Profiled with immunoSEQ multiplex PCR; TCRdb holds only in-frame clones, not every one. The top ten hold less than 2% of the sample, which has just over 90,000 clones, 90% to 95% seen once. Trimming took 1 base from V and 8 from J, leaving 11 bases between them. CDR1 is SNHLY and CDR2 is FYNNEI in the germline V gene. The CDR3 runs to 13 residues. This chain uses TRBV2 with TRBJ1-2; unclear D gene. The clonotype comes from a female donor in good health, enrolled as a control in a pregnancy study. The specimen was peripheral blood, collected after pregnancy. CDR3 DNA: TGTGCCAGCAGTGAAGGCGGCCTTGTGGGCTACACCTTC. This sequence encodes CASSEGGLVGYTF.